One T cell receptor beta chain is described in this entry. These data belong to a study of blood T cell repertoires in COVID-19. Turning to the study itself: Acute-phase and convalescent COVID-19 samples originated in the United States, Italy and Spain.

The study drew participants aged roughly 18 to 95 years from about two dozen US areas. Recovery meant two consecutive negative NP/OP PCR tests, professional clearance, or resolved symptoms. Clones were sequenced by immunoSEQ multiplex PCR, and TCRdb holds only the in-frame ones, with some missing. The data show 150,000 to 200,000 clones, 84% seen once. This sequence was found in a man between 45 and 60 years old who had recovered from COVID-19. The material sequenced was PBMCs or T cells enriched from blood (not recorded which).

The DNA for the CDR3 is TGTGCCAGCTCACCGCAGACAGGGATGGGCGAGCAGTACTTC. It codes for CASSPQTGMGEQYF. The J gene is TRBJ2-7, the V gene TRBV18, with 7 nucleotides matching TRBD1. The CDR3 length is 14 residues. Per germline, CDR1 KGHSH and CDR2 LQKENI. V dropped 3 bases and J dropped 6; count of bases not matched to a gene: 8.